One TCR beta chain is described in this entry. No antigen is known for it. This sample was taken from a study of immune evolution from preneoplasia to lung adenocarcinoma. About the research overall: HLA loss of heterozygosity: approximately 7.5% AIS, about 15% MIA, 30% to 35% ADC, none AAH. The study's findings and limits: Top clone frequencies peaked in normal lung, apparently declining through invasive adenocarcinoma.

Sequencing was performed with immunoSEQ multiplex PCR; in TCRdb, only in-frame clones are kept and a portion is missing. The data contain about 6,900 clones, about 79% of them seen just once; the ten biggest clones take up 2.7%. Between the mid-2010s and the late 2010s, patients underwent resection in Japan or China. Premalignant or tumor cells were enriched by macro-dissection after pathologic assessment. The CDR3 length is 15 residues. The V and J ends lost 2 bases and 5 bases, in that order; junction bases with no gene match: 3. This sequence originates from a person aged 40 to 49 with lung adenocarcinoma. The chain links TRBV5-3 to TRBJ2-1, with 11 nucleotides matching TRBD2. TRBV5-3 has ORF status, its function being uncertain. Material for sequencing was FFPE invasive lung adenocarcinoma tissue. CDR3 nucleotide sequence: TGTGCCAGAAGCTTCGGGACTAGCGGTCACAATGAGCAGTTCTTC. This codes for CARSFGTSGHNEQFF.